This T cell receptor beta chain was recorded in a study of immune cell composition in non-small cell lung cancer. Notes on the study in general: Around 80% of squamous and roughly 34% of adenocarcinoma cases had tumour-associated clones >0.5%. Tumour TCR-beta clonality was not significantly tied to smoking pack-years.

Measured with immunoSEQ multiplex PCR; TCRdb has only the in-frame clones, and not every one. This sample carries 8,900 or so clones, about 68% of them seen once, and the ten largest clones take 23%. Comments on this clone: The antigen is not known.

Normal lung sampling was at least 3 cm from the tumour, as distant as possible. DNA was extracted from unsorted cell suspensions stored frozen. This CDR3 contains 16 residues. Trimming shortened V by 0 bases and J by 0 bases, and 6 bases separated the two germline ends. The chain employs TRBV6-7 and TRBJ1-6; no clear D. TRBV6-7 is marked as an open reading frame, function uncertain. Sequenced: non-adjacent lung tissue. The receptor's source is a human donor with non-small cell lung cancer. The CDR3 DNA reads as TGTGCCAGCAGTTACTCGGGCAGCTCCTATAATTCACCCCTCCACTTT. Protein product: CASSYSGSSYNSPLHF.